The present entry profiles one TCR beta chain with its context. This clonotype has at least ten counts. Its recognized antigen is unknown. No much larger clone exists at a distance of one base, and base qualities are not known. Reading from cysteine to phenylalanine, the CDR3 counts 16 amino acids. Here the CDR3 DNA is all that survives: 48 bases in frame from base 1. For CDR1 and CDR2, the germline V gene lists SNHLY and FYNNEI. V is reduced by 7 bases and J by 0 bases, leaving a spacing of 13 bases between them. The label giving this sample's time point can be read as: day 60 (about 2 months) after transplantation. The intended sense of this specimen's treatment or condition label: allogeneic hematopoietic cell transplantation with graft depleted of TCRalphabeta T cells and CD19 B cells. TCRalphabeta/CD19-depleted allogeneic hematopoietic cell grafts were given to the transplant recipients, all of whom were children.

Libraries came from PCR. The sequencer was an Illumina HiSeq 2500. TCR library preparation used molecular barcoding, with unique molecular identifiers applied to normalize quantification of the TCRbeta repertoire. The public reads were quality trimmed at Q25 with fastp and then assembled into clones with MiXCR by TCRdb, keeping productive beta chains. CDR3 protein sequences are deduplicated, and each keeps its most common genes and DNA. Present in this sample are approximately 31,000 distinct CDR3 sequences, roughly 6.7% of which were seen just once. The ten biggest clones cover 25% to 30% of the sample. This sample stems from a study of T-cell reconstitution after alpha-beta-depleted transplantation in children (dated by TCRdb to 2016 to 2018). About the investigation overall: The study quantitatively tracked T-cell immune reconstitution after TCRalphabeta/CD19-depleted allogeneic hematopoietic cell transplantation in children using TCR repertoire profiling.

Points the paper makes about the study in general: The high TCRbeta diversity at day 60 in some patients was ascribed to recipient T cells and intrathymic progenitors that had survived conditioning. Over subsequent months, a decline in hyperexpanded clone frequencies was noted, and after one year, T-cell counts and TCRbeta diversity were mostly ascribed to newly produced T cells. The apparently early alphabetaT-cell count recovery about two months after transplant was reportedly dependent on only several hundred rapidly expanded clones derived from non-depleted graft cells.

Sequencing used peripheral blood, obtained 60 days after TCRalphabeta/CD19-depleted stem cell transplant. Here the chain combines TRBV2 and TRBJ1-6, with no D gene named confidently. The receptor comes from a child under two years old who had a stem cell transplant for acute myeloid leukemia, so the T cells may come from the graft donor. CDR3 protein: CASTLRGSSYNSPLHF. The bases are TGTGCCAGCACCCTCCGCGGGAGCTCCTATAATTCACCCCTCCACTTT.